Below are 22 T cell receptor beta chains sequenced from a single sample in a study of cytomegalovirus exposure and HLA in healthy donors. It was with 60 Vbeta and 13 Jbeta primers that the PCR ran. Repertoires were generated with immunoSEQ multiplex PCR, while TCRdb's copy carries only in-frame clones and drops some. The sample shows about 95,000 clones, roughly 71% of them seen only once. The source material was PBMCs. These receptor sequences come from a woman aged 40 to 50 in good health and CMV-seronegative.

The chain couples TRBV29-1 to TRBJ1-4; D is perhaps TRBD1 (6 bases). Germline CDR1 is SQVTM and CDR2 is ANQGSEA. V shed 5 bases and J shed 8 bases, with 15 bases lying between them. The CDR3 is 13 amino acids. CDR3 sequence reads: CSVRGAFSEKLFF. The DNA of the CDR3 is TGCAGCGTTCGGGGGGCGTTTTCGGAAAAACTGTTTTTT.

The rearrangement uses TRBV7-8 and TRBJ1-1; possible D gene TRBD1, 5 bases. V was shortened by 5 bases and J by 3 bases, with 7 bases between the two germline ends. In germline, CDR1 is SGHVS, CDR2 FQNEAQ. The CDR3 is made up of 12 amino acids. Written as DNA, the CDR3 is TGTGCCAGCAGCCAGACAGACACTGAAGCTTTCTTT. Its translation is CASSQTDTEAFF.

The chain is built from TRBV6-5 and TRBJ1-2; 9 positions match TRBD1. Germline CDR1 and CDR2: MNHEY and SVGAGI. The CDR3 runs 12 residues. Germline trimming cut 8 bases from V and 7 bases from J; bases unmatched to any gene: 5. The CDR3 region has the DNA TGTGCCAGCCTTACAGGGGGCTCTGGCTACACCTTC. This codes for CASLTGGSGYTF.

Here the CDR3 reads CAISSGQDEGYTF. CDR3 nucleotide sequence: TGTGCCATCAGCTCGGGACAGGACGAGGGCTACACCTTC. The chain is built from TRBV10-3 and TRBJ1-2; 8 bases map to TRBD1. This CDR3 spans 13 amino acids. Germline V gene sequence: CDR1 ENHRY, CDR2 SYGVKD. The junction had 8 bases not matched to a gene; V was cut back by 6 bases and J by 8 bases.

This chain joins TRBV19 and TRBJ1-6, with TRBD1 matching over 7 bases. The CDR3 loop spans 14 amino acids. From germline, CDR1 is LNHDA and CDR2 SQIVND (reference sequence). Unmatched junction bases numbered 10, after V lost 7 bases and J lost 10 bases. CDR3 amino acids: CASNNDRVGSPLHF. The CDR3 coding sequence is TGTGCCAGTAACAATGACAGGGTGGGCTCACCCCTCCACTTT.

The chain couples TRBV6-1 to TRBJ1-1, with D hard to call. The CDR3 length is 15 residues. Germline lookup yields CDR1 MNHNS and CDR2 SASEGT. The V and J ends lost 5 bases and 1 base respectively, with 14 bases between them. CDR3 coding DNA: TGTGCCAGCAGTTCCGATCGCAGTTGGAACACTGAAGCTTTCTTT. As protein: CASSSDRSWNTEAFF.

CDR3 bases: TGTGCCAGCAGCTTGGCAGGGGGCGCAGAGACCCAGTACTTC. It is translated as CASSLAGGAETQYF. J is TRBJ2-5 and V is TRBV5-6; the match to TRBD1 covers 8 bases. In germline, CDR1 is SGHDT, CDR2 YYEEEE. The CDR3 loop spans 14 amino acids. J lost 4 bases, V lost 0 bases, and 2 bases had no gene match.

This chain uses TRBV10-3 with TRBJ2-2, with TRBD1 matching 7 bases. This CDR3 comprises 15 residues. Germline V gene sequence: CDR1 ENHRY, CDR2 SYGVKD. V shed 6 bases and J 1 base; nucleotides not matched to a gene: 5. The CDR3 protein is CAISRQGQNTGELFF. The CDR3 DNA reads as TGTGCCATCAGCCGACAGGGTCAGAACACCGGGGAGCTGTTTTTT.

The chain couples TRBV29-1 to TRBJ1-1, with 8 nucleotides matching TRBD1. This CDR3 is 14 amino acids long. Germline V CDR1 and CDR2: SQVTM, ANQGSEA. Trimming removed 8 bases from V and 12 bases from J; junction bases left unmatched: 20. The CDR3 spells CSTVRQGTSLGTFF. In nucleotides, the CDR3 is TGCAGCACCGTACGACAGGGGACGTCGTTGGGGACTTTCTTT.

The J gene is TRBJ2-7, the V gene TRBV2, with TRBD1 matching over 7 bases. The germline V gene encodes CDR1 SNHLY and CDR2 FYNNEI. Trimming at V came to 8 bases and at J to 6 bases, leaving 10 bases not matched to a gene. The CDR3 runs to 13 residues. The CDR3 sequence: CASHYRGVVEQYF. CDR3 sequence (DNA): TGTGCCAGCCACTACAGGGGAGTAGTCGAGCAGTACTTC.

The V call is TRBV4-1, the J call TRBJ2-1; 8 nucleotides align to TRBD2. J lost 0 bases, V lost 5 bases, and 6 bases had no gene match. CDR3 length: 16 amino acids. Germline CDR1 and CDR2: MGHRA and YSYEKL. The CDR3 loop reads CASSTIGTSSYNEQFF. DNA of the CDR3: TGCGCCAGCAGCACAATTGGGACTAGCTCCTACAATGAGCAGTTCTTC.

This clone has a handful of counts. The chain recombines TRBV5-1 with TRBJ2-7; 11 positions agree with TRBD2. J lost 2 bases, V lost 0 bases, and 7 bases had no gene match. The CDR3 is made up of 17 amino acids. Germline V gene sequence: CDR1 SGHRS, CDR2 YFSETQ. CDR3 sequence (DNA): TGCGCCAGCAGCTTGGCTGCTAGCGGGGGGCTAACCTACGAGCAGTACTTC. This encodes CASSLAASGGLTYEQYF.

CDR3 sequence: CASSQDAGGLWEQYF. For the CDR3, the DNA is TGTGCCAGCAGCCAAGATGCAGGGGGACTTTGGGAGCAGTACTTC. The V gene is TRBV4-2, the J gene TRBJ2-7, with a possible D match to TRBD1 (7 bases). V was trimmed by 0 bases and J by 7 bases, leaving 16 bases between them. Looked up from germline, CDR1 is LGHNA and CDR2 is YNFKEQ. This CDR3 comprises 15 residues.

The rearrangement joins TRBV7-2 to TRBJ1-2, with 7 bases identical to TRBD1. The V and J ends lost 3 bases and 6 bases, in that order; junction bases with no gene match: 19. CDR3 size: 18 residues. Germline loops: CDR1 SGHTA, CDR2 FQGNSA. CDR3 in amino acids: CASSFSSGPTGNRDGYTF. The CDR3 bases are TGTGCCAGCAGCTTCTCCTCGGGGCCGACAGGGAATAGGGATGGCTACACCTTC.

The chain carries TRBV7-9 and TRBJ1-1; D uncertain. CDR3 size: 12 residues. V was shortened by 2 bases and J by 5 bases, with 6 bases between the two germline ends. Germline V gives CDR1 SEHNR, CDR2 FQNEAQ (reference sequence). CDR3 nucleotides: TGTGCCAGCAGCTTATTGGCAACTGAAGCTTTCTTT. Residues: CASSLLATEAFF.

Comments on this clone: Other nucleotide sequences in the sample specify the same CDR3. The chain combines TRBV6-5 with TRBJ1-6; TRBD1 agrees at 7 bases. The length of the CDR3 is 14 residues. The J segment lost 13 bases and the V segment lost 6 bases, leaving 12 bases of the junction unmatched. Germline V gene lookup returns CDR1 MNHEY and CDR2 SVGAGI. For the CDR3, the DNA is TGTGCCAGCAGATACGACAGGGCGGAATCCCCCCTCCACTTT. Translating it yields CASRYDRAESPLHF.

This clone came up once. The rearrangement uses TRBV4-3 and TRBJ2-1; TRBD2 aligns across 10 bases. CDR3 length: 18 residues. Germline V CDR1 and CDR2: LGHNA, YSLEER. V shed 3 bases, J shed 6 bases, and the junction held 14 bases outside the gene matches. CDR3 nucleotides: TGCGCCAGCAGCCAGGGGACAAGGTTGCTAGCGGGGGCCAATGAGCAGTTCTTC. It encodes CASSQGTRLLAGANEQFF.

The chain uses TRBV19 and TRBJ1-1; a weak D match, TRBD1 (5 bases). The V end was cut by 7 bases, the J end by 6 bases, with 9 bases between. This CDR3 is 11 amino acids long. Germline assignment: CDR1 LNHDA and CDR2 SQIVND (reference sequence). This chain's CDR3 is CASIQGPEAFF. The CDR3 DNA sequence: TGTGCCAGTATTCAGGGTCCTGAAGCTTTCTTT.

The chain combines TRBV9 with TRBJ1-6; D is possibly TRBD1 (5 bases). The germline V and J ends were trimmed by 2 bases and 9 bases, with 12 bases remaining between them. The CDR3 extends over 14 amino acids. The germline V gene encodes CDR1 SGDLS and CDR2 YYNGEE. The CDR3 spells CASSVQGSGSPLHF. CDR3 DNA: TGTGCCAGCAGCGTTCAGGGATCGGGTTCACCCCTCCACTTT.

This clone was seen only once. The V call is TRBV2, the J call TRBJ2-5; 9 bases line up with TRBD1. The CDR3 sequence is 15 residues long. Unmatched junction bases numbered 5, after V lost 4 bases and J lost 2 bases. CDR1 is SNHLY, CDR2 FYNNEI, per germline. The CDR3 bases are TGTGCCAGCAGTGCGGACAGGGGTCCTCAAGAGACCCAGTACTTC. It codes for CASSADRGPQETQYF. The full variable domain, its missing parts supplied by reference TRBV2 and TRBJ2-5, is EPEVTQTPSHQVTQMGQEVILRCVPISNHLYFYWYRQILGQKVEFLVSFYNNEISEKSEIFDDQFSVERPDGSNFTLKIRSTKLEDSAMYFCASSADRGPQETQYFGPGTRLLVL.

This chain links TRBV5-1 with TRBJ1-6, with TRBD1 matching over 8 bases. Germline trimming cut 4 bases from V and 10 bases from J; bases unmatched to any gene: 10. The length of the CDR3 is 15 residues. Per the germline V gene, CDR1 is SGHRS and CDR2 is YFSETQ. The CDR3, as DNA: TGCGCCAGCAGCGACAGACAGGGGTTAGGGTCACCCCTCCACTTT. Its translation is CASSDRQGLGSPLHF.

V gene TRBV6-5 combines with J gene TRBJ1-4; TRBD1 matches at 7 bases. The CDR3 has 15 residues. CDR1 is MNHEY and CDR2 is SVGAGI in the germline V gene. Trimming removed 6 bases from V and 8 bases from J; junction bases left unmatched: 12. This CDR3 reads CASSLRRGQGEKLFF. The CDR3 DNA is TGTGCCAGCAGCCTACGGAGGGGGCAGGGGGAAAAACTGTTTTTT.